This is a list of T cell receptor beta chains from one sample in a study of T cell changes during pregnancy in multiple sclerosis. Some clones are missing from TCRdb's copy, which holds only in-frame ones; the method was immunoSEQ multiplex PCR. The sample shows roughly 30,000 clones, about 88% of them seen only once. The sample was CD8+ T cells from peripheral blood mononuclear cells, taken in the second trimester of pregnancy. These receptors were collected from a female donor with multiple sclerosis, enrolled in a pregnancy study. Each CDR3 is given with its conserved first and last residue. A D gene is named only where the DNA matches it firmly. Rows may omit the clone size; those that give it use once, few, many or a size class.

j_call,v_call,d_call,clone_size,cdr3_aa,cdr3_nt
TRBJ2-5,TRBV7-9,-,-,CASSLFIERPQYF,TGTGCCAGCAGCTTATTCATCGAGAGGCCCCAGTACTTC
TRBJ2-1,TRBV19,-,-,CASSIVGAGDEQFF,TGTGCCAGTAGTATCGTGGGAGCGGGCGATGAGCAGTTCTTC
TRBJ2-7,TRBV30,TRBD1,-,CAWSVLSQGASRSYEQYF,TGTGCCTGGAGTGTACTGAGTCAGGGGGCAAGTCGTTCCTACGAGCAGTACTTC
TRBJ1-5,TRBV19,-,-,CASSIGLRGRRDQPQHF,TGTGCCAGTAGTATAGGGCTGCGGGGCCGAAGAGATCAGCCCCAGCATTTT
TRBJ1-5,TRBV18,-,-,CASSRAGLRQPQHF,TGTGCCAGCTCACGAGCGGGGCTCCGGCAGCCCCAGCATTTT
TRBJ2-5,TRBV6-1,-,-,CASSEPPSSVETQYF,TGTGCCAGCAGTGAACCGCCTTCCAGCGTAGAGACCCAGTACTTC
TRBJ2-7,TRBV28,TRBD2,-,CASSLPLAGVGYEQYF,TGTGCCAGCAGTTTGCCTCTAGCGGGAGTTGGATACGAGCAGTACTTC
TRBJ2-1,TRBV6-1,-,-,CASSMVRNNEQFF,TGTGCCAGCAGTATGGTCAGGAACAATGAGCAGTTCTTC
TRBJ2-3,TRBV27,TRBD2,-,CASSSLRTSGRITDTQYF,TGTGCCAGCAGTTCTCTCAGGACTAGCGGGAGAATTACAGATACGCAGTATTTT
TRBJ2-1,TRBV4-1,-,medium-sized,CASSLKEMGNEQFF,TGCGCCAGCAGCCTAAAGGAGATGGGCAATGAGCAGTTCTTC
TRBJ2-1,TRBV28,TRBD2,-,CASSLGAREAYNEQFF,TGTGCCAGCAGTTTAGGGGCCCGGGAGGCGTACAATGAGCAGTTCTTC
TRBJ2-1,TRBV5-4,-,once,CASSLPGSGNEQFF,TGTGCCAGCAGCTTACCGGGGTCGGGCAATGAGCAGTTCTTC
TRBJ2-7,TRBV28,TRBD1,once,CASSLLGQAYEQYF,TGTGCCAGCAGTTTGTTGGGACAGGCCTACGAGCAGTACTTC
TRBJ2-1,TRBV2,TRBD2,-,CASSEGTSGGPFQSSYNEQFF,TGTGCCAGCAGTGAAGGGACTAGCGGGGGGCCCTTCCAGAGCTCCTACAATGAGCAGTTCTTC
TRBJ2-1,TRBV5-1,-,-,CASSLRGNLPEQFF,TGCGCCAGCAGCTTAAGAGGTAATCTACCAGAGCAGTTCTTC
TRBJ2-7,TRBV2,-,-,CASSEIRYEQYF,TGTGCCAGCAGTGAGATCCGCTACGAGCAGTACTTC
TRBJ1-4,TRBV10-1,TRBD1,-,CARPTGVGEKLFF,TGCGCCAGGCCGACAGGGGTAGGTGAAAAACTGTTTTTT
TRBJ2-5,TRBV2,-,-,CASSEGTEETQYF,TGTGCCAGCAGTGAAGGGACAGAAGAGACCCAGTACTTC
TRBJ2-7,TRBV13,-,-,CASSSPVGASSYEQYF,TGTGCCAGCAGCTCGCCGGTGGGAGCGTCGTCCTACGAGCAGTACTTC
TRBJ2-7,TRBV19,TRBD1,-,CASSIDRGYEQYF,TGTGCCAGTAGTATAGACAGGGGGTACGAGCAGTACTTC